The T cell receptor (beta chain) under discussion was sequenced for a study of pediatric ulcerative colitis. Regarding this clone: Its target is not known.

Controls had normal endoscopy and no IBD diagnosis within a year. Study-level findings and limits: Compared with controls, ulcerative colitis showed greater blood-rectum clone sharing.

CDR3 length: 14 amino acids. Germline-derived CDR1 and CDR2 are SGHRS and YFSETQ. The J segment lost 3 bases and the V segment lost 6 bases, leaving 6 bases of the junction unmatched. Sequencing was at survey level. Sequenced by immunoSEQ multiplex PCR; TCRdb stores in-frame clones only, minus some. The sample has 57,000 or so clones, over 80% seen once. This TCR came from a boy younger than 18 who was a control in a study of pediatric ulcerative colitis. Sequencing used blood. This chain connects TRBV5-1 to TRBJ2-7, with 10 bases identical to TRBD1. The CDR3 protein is CASNPGQGIYEQYF. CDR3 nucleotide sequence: TGCGCCAGCAACCCGGGACAGGGGATCTACGAGCAGTACTTC.